This T cell receptor beta chain originates from a study of blood T cell repertoires in COVID-19. Study-level information: PBMCs, B-cell-depleted T cells, or T cells were the source of the cDNA or gDNA that made up the material.

Using immunoSEQ multiplex PCR, the repertoire was profiled, and TCRdb retains in-frame clones only, with some absent. Of about 52,000 clones listed, around 81% were seen once; the top ten hold around a quarter. With 5 bases clipped from V and 9 bases from J, the junction kept 16 bases outside the gene matches. The CDR3 spans 15 residues. Germline loops: CDR1 SGHAT, CDR2 FQNNGV. The V and J genes are TRBV11-2 and TRBJ2-7; 7 positions match TRBD2. Input material: peripheral blood. The origin of this receptor is a woman of 80 years or more with COVID-19, enrolled during active disease. CDR3 DNA sequence: TGTGCCAGCAGCGTGGACGGGGGGACTACCCCGCCGCAGTACTTC. Protein: CASSVDGGTTPPQYF.